These 13 T cell receptor beta chains were sequenced from one sample in a study of patients and donors after allogeneic stem cell transplantation. TCRdb redid the calling of the RT-PCR reads with MiXCR, one entry per CDR3 protein. Of 200,000 to 250,000 distinct CDR3 sequences in the sample, 13% to 15% were seen once. The specimen was blood, either unsorted or a sorted T cell fraction (not recorded which). The receptors were gathered from a human donor who was either an allogeneic HSCT recipient or a stem cell or donor lymphocyte infusion donor (not recorded which). It is not recorded whose cells these are; they may come from a transplant donor.

This clonotype was counted only a few times. The rearrangement joins TRBV5-1 to TRBJ2-7; D possibly corresponds to TRBD1 (6 bases). Germline CDR1 and CDR2: SGHRS and YFSETQ. This CDR3 is built from 14 residues. The V and J ends lost 2 bases and 3 bases respectively, with 12 bases between them. The CDR3 region is CASSLQDSYYEQYF. CDR3 coding DNA: TGCGCCAGCAGCTTACAGGACAGTTACTACGAGCAGTACTTC.

CDR3 sequence (DNA): TGTGCCAGCGTGCGACTAGGGAATGAGCAGTTCTTC. Translated, it gives CASVRLGNEQFF. This chain joins TRBV2 and TRBJ2-1, with D possibly matching TRBD2 (6 bases). V lost 8 bases, J lost 7 bases, and 12 bases lay in between. The CDR3 is 12 residues long. Germline CDR1 reads SNHLY; CDR2 reads FYNNEI.

This rearrangement joins TRBV5-4 to TRBJ1-2; D may be TRBD1 (6 bases). Deletions cut 4 bases from V and 5 bases from J, with 18 bases between. Germline V gene sequence: CDR1 SGHNT, CDR2 YYREEE (reference sequence). The CDR3 runs to 15 residues. The CDR3 loop reads CASSPGGGASYGYTF. The CDR3 DNA follows: TGTGCCAGCAGCCCGGGCGGGGGCGCGAGTTATGGCTACACCTTC.

V usage is TRBV12-3 or TRBV12-4 and J usage is TRBJ2-7, with 10 bases fitting TRBD1. V shed 3 bases, J shed 5 bases, and the junction held 7 bases outside the gene matches. The CDR3 is 15 amino acids. The CDR3 loop is CASSFQGQGLNEQYF. The CDR3 DNA reads as TGTGCCAGCAGTTTTCAGGGACAGGGGTTAAACGAGCAGTACTTC.

In its sample, this clonotype was seen a few times. The chain joins TRBV18 to TRBJ2-7; 10 bases map to TRBD1. CDR3 size: 15 residues. CDR1 and CDR2 from the germline V gene are KGHSH and LQKENI. With 3 bases clipped from V and 3 bases from J, the junction kept 5 bases outside the gene matches. The CDR3 DNA follows: TGTGCCAGCTCACCGAGACAGGGGGCTTACTACGAGCAGTACTTC. Protein sequence: CASSPRQGAYYEQYF.

This clonotype was counted only a few times. The chain recombines TRBV19 with TRBJ2-7, with a weak D call TRBD2 (6 bases). Germline assignment: CDR1 LNHDA and CDR2 SQIVND (reference sequence). V lost 0 bases to trimming and J lost 4 bases, with 7 bases between them. The CDR3 has 13 amino acids. The CDR3 reads CASSIEGRYEQYF. CDR3 coding DNA: TGTGCCAGTAGTATAGAAGGGAGGTACGAGCAGTACTTC.

This clonotype was counted many times. The chain carries TRBV9 and TRBJ1-1; the D gene is possibly TRBD1 (5 bases). Germline CDR1 SGDLS, CDR2 YYNGEE. The V and J ends lost 4 bases and 6 bases respectively, with 16 bases between them. The CDR3 length is 14 residues. CDR3 sequence reads: CASSRDHLRAEAFF. The CDR3 bases are TGTGCCAGCAGCCGGGACCATTTGCGGGCTGAAGCTTTCTTT.

This clonotype showed up just a few times. This sequence joins TRBV7-2 and TRBJ2-5; 10 bases agree with TRBD2. The CDR3 contains 15 residues. Trimming took 3 bases from V and 4 from J; bases not matched to a gene: 5. Looked up from germline, CDR1 is SGHTA and CDR2 is FQGNSA. The CDR3 DNA reads as TGTGCCAGCAGCTTCCCTAGCGGGGGTGGAGAGACCCAGTACTTC. Translated, it gives CASSFPSGGGETQYF.

This clonotype was found a few times. The chain uses TRBV5-1 and TRBJ2-1, with 8 bases matching TRBD2. Trimming removed 4 bases from V and 3 bases from J; junction bases left unmatched: 9. The germline V gene has CDR1 SGHRS and CDR2 YFSETQ. The CDR3 contains 16 residues. This chain's CDR3 is CASSNLGSGGYNEQFF. Written as DNA, the CDR3 is TGCGCCAGCAGCAACCTTGGGAGCGGGGGCTACAATGAGCAGTTCTTC. Variable domain in full (rest from reference TRBV5-1 and TRBJ2-1): KAGVTQTPRYLIKTRGQQVTLSCSPISGHRSVSWYQQTPGQGLQFLFEYFSETQRNKGNFPGRFSGRQFSNSRSEMNVSTLELGDSALYLCASSNLGSGGYNEQFFGPGTRLTVL.

This clonotype was counted between two and nine times. The CDR3 bases are TGTGCCAGCGGCCACGATAGCAATCAGCCCCAGCATTTT. This sequence encodes CASGHDSNQPQHF. This rearrangement joins TRBV7-2 to TRBJ1-5, with no clear D. Germline CDR1 reads SGHTA; CDR2 reads FQGNSA. The length of the CDR3 is 13 residues. The V gene lost 8 bases and the J gene lost 0 bases, with 8 bases spanning the gap.

This clonotype was picked up a small number of times. The chain is built from TRBV19 and TRBJ1-2, with D possibly matching TRBD1 (6 bases). The CDR3 sequence is 12 residues long. Trimming took off 5 bases at V and 8 bases at J, with 12 bases between the two ends. CDR1 is LNHDA, CDR2 SQIVND, per germline (reference sequence). The CDR3 region is CASSVQGGGYTF. CDR3 DNA: TGTGCCAGTAGTGTACAGGGTGGCGGCTACACCTTC.

This clonotype showed up just a few times. CDR3 bases: TGCAGTGCTAGTCCCGGCGGGAGCTACGAGCAGTACTTC. Its protein is CSASPGGSYEQYF. The rearrangement uses TRBV20-1 and TRBJ2-7; 7 positions agree with TRBD2. The V segment lost 3 bases and the J segment 3 bases; nucleotides outside the gene matches: 5. This CDR3 has 13 residues. Germline lookup yields CDR1 DFQATT and CDR2 SNEGSKA (reference sequence).

This clonotype was seen repeatedly, ten times or more. This rearrangement joins TRBV3-1 to TRBJ1-1, with D maybe TRBD1 (5 bases). Trimming pared 0 bases from V and 4 bases from J, leaving 9 bases between. This CDR3 is built from 14 residues. Per germline, CDR1 LGHDT and CDR2 YNNKEL (reference sequence). This CDR3 reads CASSQDREVTEAFF. DNA for the CDR3: TGTGCCAGCAGCCAAGACAGGGAGGTCACTGAAGCTTTCTTT.